Listed below are T cell receptor beta chains from one sample, sequenced in a study of T cell repertoires in cytomegalovirus infection. Using its own MiXCR run on the reads, TCRdb lists one record per CDR3 protein. The table has 200,000 or so distinct CDR3 sequences, around 35% seen once; the top ten hold 55% to 70%. What these receptors recognize is not known. The source was CD8+ T cells from cultured PBMCs, collected from culture after CMV antigen stimulation. These receptors all come from a human donor in good health (CMV status not recorded). Some clones in this sample may be carry-over from other donors' samples. The CDR3 runs from the conserved cysteine through the conserved F or W. A D gene is named only where the DNA matches it firmly. Clone size is stated in some rows and not others, as once, few, many or a class when expanded.

J gene | clone size | D gene | V gene | CDR3 protein | CDR3 DNA
TRBJ1-1 | - | - | TRBV6-9 | CASSSGQDNTEAFF | TGTGCCAGCAGTTCCGGACAAGACAACACTGAAGCTTTCTTT
TRBJ2-4 | few | - | TRBV28 | CASSLGGTLDIQYF | TGTGCCAGCAGTTTAGGGGGGACACTGGACATTCAGTACTTC
TRBJ2-4 | - | TRBD1 | TRBV6-4 | CASSATGTKNIQYF | TGTGCCAGCAGTGCGACAGGGACCAAAAACATTCAGTACTTC
TRBJ1-4 | - | - | TRBV6-5 | CASSYSGGTDDEKLFF | TGTGCCAGCAGTTACTCCGGCGGGACGGACGATGAAAAACTGTTTTTT
TRBJ2-4 | - | TRBD1 | TRBV7-8 | CASSFRTGATKNIQYF | TGTGCCAGCAGCTTTCGGACAGGGGCGACCAAAAACATTCAGTACTTC
TRBJ2-7 | few | - | TRBV7-2 | CASSLLMREQYF | TGTGCCAGCAGCTTACTGATGAGGGAGCAGTACTTC
TRBJ2-1 | - | TRBD1 | TRBV27 | CASTTGGSGDMNEQFF | TGTGCCAGTACGACAGGGGGGTCGGGGGACATGAATGAGCAGTTCTTC
TRBJ1-1 | few | - | TRBV28 | CASLRGLGRTEAFF | TGTGCCTCCCTTCGGGGGCTAGGAAGAACTGAAGCTTTCTTT
TRBJ2-3 | - | TRBD1 | TRBV28 | CASSLAQGARTDTQYF | TGTGCCAGCAGTTTGGCTCAGGGGGCCCGCACAGATACGCAGTATTTT
TRBJ2-1 | many | - | TRBV7-6 | CASSLAGEGVYNEQFF | TGTGCCAGCAGCTTAGCGGGAGAAGGAGTCTACAATGAGCAGTTCTTC
TRBJ2-1 | few | TRBD1 | TRBV6-1 | CASPRQGADEQFF | TGTGCCAGCCCCCGGCAGGGGGCAGATGAGCAGTTCTTC
TRBJ2-7 | few | - | TRBV7-9 | CASSLELVPYEQYF | TGTGCCAGCAGCTTAGAGTTGGTCCCGTACGAGCAGTACTTC
TRBJ2-3 | - | TRBD2 | TRBV5-3 | CASTSGRAPEGQYF | TGTGCCAGCACGAGCGGGAGGGCCCCAGAGGGGCAGTATTTT
TRBJ2-1 | - | TRBD2 | TRBV20-1 | CSARFGAPGLAGERSYNEQFF | TGCAGTGCTAGATTTGGGGCTCCGGGACTAGCGGGAGAAAGATCCTACAATGAGCAGTTCTTC
TRBJ2-7 | few | TRBD1 | TRBV6-1 | CASSPWTGPYEQYF | TGTGCCAGCAGTCCGTGGACAGGGCCCTACGAGCAGTACTTC
TRBJ2-7 | - | - | TRBV5-1 | CASSLWRSSSYEQYF | TGCGCCAGCAGCTTGTGGCGGAGTAGCTCCTACGAGCAGTACTTC
TRBJ1-2 | few | - | TRBV24-1 | CATSDFQIYFF | TGTGCCACCAGTGATTTTCAGATTTACTTCTTC
TRBJ2-1 | - | - | TRBV6-1 | CASTQGLAEYNEQFF | TGTGCCAGCACCCAAGGGTTAGCGGAATACAATGAGCAGTTCTTC
TRBJ2-1 | few | TRBD2 | TRBV7-8 | CASSLGSGGPNEQFF | TGTGCCAGCAGCTTAGGTAGCGGGGGGCCCAATGAGCAGTTCTTC
TRBJ2-7 | - | - | TRBV7-7 | CASSPSHGAYEQYF | TGTGCCAGCAGCCCCTCCCATGGAGCCTACGAGCAGTACTTC
TRBJ2-5 | - | - | TRBV28 | CASSDTSYQETQYF | TGTGCCAGCAGCGACACATCGTACCAAGAGACCCAGTACTTC
TRBJ2-3 | few | TRBD1 | TRBV12-3/TRBV12-4 | CASSFGGTGVRNTDTQYF | TGTGCCAGCAGTTTTGGGGGGACAGGGGTAAGAAACACAGATACGCAGTATTTT
TRBJ2-1 | few | TRBD2 | TRBV28 | CASSPRGGNEQFF | TGTGCCAGCAGTCCCCGGGGGGGTAATGAGCAGTTCTTC
TRBJ2-2 | few | - | TRBV20-1 | CSARPRSTGELFF | TGCAGTGCCAGGCCGAGGAGCACCGGGGAGCTGTTTTTT
TRBJ2-3 | - | TRBD2 | TRBV20-1 | CSARDRLAEDTQYF | TGCAGTGCTAGAGATCGCCTAGCGGAGGATACGCAGTATTTT
TRBJ2-1 | few | TRBD2 | TRBV11-1 | CASSFSGTRGAEQFF | TGTGCCAGCAGCTTTTCCGGGACTAGGGGTGCTGAGCAGTTCTTC
TRBJ2-2 | - | TRBD1 | TRBV5-1 | CASSLKGLQQGYTGELFF | TGCGCCAGCAGCTTGAAGGGGCTACAACAGGGGTACACCGGGGAGCTGTTTTTT
TRBJ2-5 | few | TRBD2 | TRBV12-3/TRBV12-4 | CASSREAGAQETQYF | TGTGCCAGCAGCCGTGAAGCGGGGGCCCAAGAGACCCAGTACTTC
TRBJ2-7 | - | - | TRBV3-1 | CAGSQEDEQYF | TGTGCCGGCAGCCAAGAGGACGAGCAGTACTTC
TRBJ1-1 | once | - | TRBV28 | CASSLFPGTFAEAFF | TGTGCCAGCAGTTTATTTCCGGGAACCTTCGCTGAAGCTTTCTTT
TRBJ2-1 | few | TRBD2 | TRBV28 | CASSHTTSGRSNEQFF | TGTGCCAGCAGTCATACAACTAGCGGGAGGAGCAATGAGCAGTTCTTC
TRBJ2-6 | few | - | TRBV28 | CASSLPLPRTAGANVLTF | TGTGCCAGCAGTTTACCACTCCCCCGCACGGCTGGGGCCAACGTCCTGACTTTC
TRBJ2-7 | few | TRBD2 | TRBV6-2/TRBV6-3 | CASRGRTSDPSYEQYF | TGTGCCAGCAGGGGCAGGACTAGCGATCCTTCCTACGAGCAGTACTTC
TRBJ1-1 | - | - | TRBV7-9 | CASMSRVTEAFF | TGTGCCAGCATGAGCAGGGTCACTGAAGCTTTCTTT
TRBJ2-6 | few | - | TRBV13 | CASSPRGLDSGANVLTF | TGTGCCAGCAGCCCACGTGGCTTGGACTCTGGGGCCAACGTCCTGACTTTC
TRBJ2-7 | - | - | TRBV7-6 | CASSSRTRDPRTYEQYF | TGTGCCAGCAGCTCGAGAACCCGGGACCCTCGCACCTACGAGCAGTACTTC
TRBJ2-1 | few | TRBD2 | TRBV7-6 | CASSLREREVYYEQFF | TGTGCCAGCAGCTTAAGGGAACGGGAGGTCTACTATGAGCAGTTCTTC
TRBJ2-7 | few | - | TRBV7-9 | CASSSGPLKKSSYEQYF | TGTGCCAGCAGCTCGGGACCTCTAAAGAAAAGCTCCTACGAGCAGTACTTC
TRBJ2-1 | many | TRBD1 | TRBV11-3 | CASSAGQGSYNEQFF | TGTGCCAGCAGCGCGGGACAGGGGAGCTACAATGAGCAGTTCTTC
TRBJ2-3 | - | - | TRBV4-1 | CASSQSHTMDARDTKYF | TGTGCCAGCAGCCAAAGCCATACTATGGACGCACGAGATACGAAGTATTTT
TRBJ1-2 | once | - | TRBV29-1 | CSVVWAANYGYTF | TGCAGCGTTGTTTGGGCAGCTAACTATGGCTACACCTTC
TRBJ1-1 | - | TRBD1 | TRBV12-5 | CASGFRTGGRNTEAFF | TGTGCTAGTGGTTTCCGGACAGGGGGAAGGAACACTGAAGCTTTCTTT